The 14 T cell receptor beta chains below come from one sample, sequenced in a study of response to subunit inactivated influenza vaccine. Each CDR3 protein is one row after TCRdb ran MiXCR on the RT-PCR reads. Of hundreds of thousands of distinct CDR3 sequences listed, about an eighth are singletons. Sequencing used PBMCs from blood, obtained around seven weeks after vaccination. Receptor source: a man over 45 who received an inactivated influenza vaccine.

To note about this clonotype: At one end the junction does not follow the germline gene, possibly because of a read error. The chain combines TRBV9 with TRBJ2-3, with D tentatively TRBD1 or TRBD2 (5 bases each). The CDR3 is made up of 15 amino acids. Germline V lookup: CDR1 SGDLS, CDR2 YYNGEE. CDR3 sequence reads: CASSVELVPTDTQYF. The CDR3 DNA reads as TGTGCCAGCAGCGTAGAACTAGTCCCGACAGATACGCAGTACTTT. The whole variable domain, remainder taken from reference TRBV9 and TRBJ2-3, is DSGVTQTPKHLITATGQRVTLRCSPRSGDLSVYWYQQSLDQGLQFLIQYYNGEERAKGNILERFSAQQFPDLHSELNLSSLELGDSALYFCASSVELVPTDTQYFGPGTRLTVL.

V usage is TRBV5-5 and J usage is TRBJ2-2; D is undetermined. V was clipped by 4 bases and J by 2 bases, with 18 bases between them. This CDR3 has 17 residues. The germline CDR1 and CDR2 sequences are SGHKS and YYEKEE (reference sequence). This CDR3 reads CASSRQGLTANTGELFF. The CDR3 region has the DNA TGTGCCAGCAGCCGACAAGGCTTAACAGCCAACACCGGGGAGCTGTTTTTT.

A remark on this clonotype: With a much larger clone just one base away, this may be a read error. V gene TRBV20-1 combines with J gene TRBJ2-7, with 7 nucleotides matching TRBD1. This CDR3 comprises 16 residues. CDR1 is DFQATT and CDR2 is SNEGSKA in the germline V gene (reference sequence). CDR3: CCARDWRQGESYEQYF. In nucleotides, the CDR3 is TGCTGTGCTAGAGATTGGCGGCAGGGGGAATCCTACGAGCAGTACTTC.

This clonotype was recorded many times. CDR3 sequence reads: CASSRQGWTQYF. The CDR3 DNA follows: TGTGCCAGCAGCCGACAGGGGTGGACCCAGTACTTC. The rearrangement uses TRBV6-5 and TRBJ2-5; 8 bases match TRBD1. Germline loops: CDR1 MNHEY, CDR2 SVGAGI. The CDR3 sequence is 12 residues long. V gave up 6 bases and J gave up 7 bases; unmatched junction bases: 4.

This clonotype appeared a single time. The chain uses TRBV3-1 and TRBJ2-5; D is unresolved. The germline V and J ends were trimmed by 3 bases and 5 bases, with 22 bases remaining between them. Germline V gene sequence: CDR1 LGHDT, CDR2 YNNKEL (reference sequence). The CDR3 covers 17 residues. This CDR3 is CASSHISPGLSGETQYF. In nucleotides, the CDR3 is TGTGCCAGCAGCCATATAAGCCCCGGCCTTAGTGGGGAGACCCAGTACTTC.

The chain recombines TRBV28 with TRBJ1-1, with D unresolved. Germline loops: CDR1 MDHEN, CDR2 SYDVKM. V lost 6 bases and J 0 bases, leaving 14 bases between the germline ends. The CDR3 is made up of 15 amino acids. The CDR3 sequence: CASRVSPLMNTEAFF. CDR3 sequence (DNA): TGTGCCAGCAGAGTGTCGCCACTGATGAACACTGAAGCTTTCTTT.

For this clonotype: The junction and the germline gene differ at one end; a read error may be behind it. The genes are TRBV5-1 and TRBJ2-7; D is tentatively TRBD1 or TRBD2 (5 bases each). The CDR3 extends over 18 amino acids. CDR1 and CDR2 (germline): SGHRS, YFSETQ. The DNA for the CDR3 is TGCGGCAGCAGCGGACACCTTCAGACCCAAATAAGGGCCTACGAGCAGTACTTC. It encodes CGSSGHLQTQIRAYEQYF.

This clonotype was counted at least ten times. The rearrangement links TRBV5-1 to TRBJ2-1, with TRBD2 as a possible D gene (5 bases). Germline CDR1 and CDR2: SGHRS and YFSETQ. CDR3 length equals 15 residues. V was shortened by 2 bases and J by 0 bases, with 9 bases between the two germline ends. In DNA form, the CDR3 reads TGCGCCAGCAGCTTAAACAGCGGCTCCTACAATGAGCAGTTCTTC. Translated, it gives CASSLNSGSYNEQFF. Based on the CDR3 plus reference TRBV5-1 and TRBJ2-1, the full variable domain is KAGVTQTPRYLIKTRGQQVTLSCSPISGHRSVSWYQQTPGQGLQFLFEYFSETQRNKGNFPGRFSGRQFSNSRSEMNVSTLELGDSALYLCASSLNSGSYNEQFFGPGTRLTVL.

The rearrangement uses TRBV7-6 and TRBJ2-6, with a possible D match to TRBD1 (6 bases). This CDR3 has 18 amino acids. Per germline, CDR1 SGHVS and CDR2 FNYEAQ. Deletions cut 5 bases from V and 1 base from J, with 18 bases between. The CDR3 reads CASSPSSQGLSGANVLTF. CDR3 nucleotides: TGTGCCAGCAGCCCGTCTTCACAGGGTTTATCTGGGGCCAACGTCCTGACTTTC.

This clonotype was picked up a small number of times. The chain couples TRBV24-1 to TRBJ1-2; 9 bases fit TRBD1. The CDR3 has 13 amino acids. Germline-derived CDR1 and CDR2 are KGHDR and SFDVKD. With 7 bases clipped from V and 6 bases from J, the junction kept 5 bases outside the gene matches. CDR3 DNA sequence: TGTGCCACCAGCATGGGACAGGGCCATGGCTACACCTTC. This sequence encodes CATSMGQGHGYTF.

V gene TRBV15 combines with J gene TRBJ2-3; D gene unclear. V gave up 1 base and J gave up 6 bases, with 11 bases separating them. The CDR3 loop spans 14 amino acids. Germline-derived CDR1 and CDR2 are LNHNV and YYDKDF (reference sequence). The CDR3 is CATSRARDADTQYF. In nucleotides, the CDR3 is TGTGCCACCAGCAGAGCGCGAGATGCGGATACGCAGTATTTT.

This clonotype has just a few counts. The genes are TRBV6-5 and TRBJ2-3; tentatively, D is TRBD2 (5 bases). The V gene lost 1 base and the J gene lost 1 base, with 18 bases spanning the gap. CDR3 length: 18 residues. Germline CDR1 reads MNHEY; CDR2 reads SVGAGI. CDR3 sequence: CASSYLNVASAGTDTQYF. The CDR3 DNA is TGTGCCAGCAGTTACTTAAATGTAGCGAGTGCTGGCACAGATACGCAGTATTTT.

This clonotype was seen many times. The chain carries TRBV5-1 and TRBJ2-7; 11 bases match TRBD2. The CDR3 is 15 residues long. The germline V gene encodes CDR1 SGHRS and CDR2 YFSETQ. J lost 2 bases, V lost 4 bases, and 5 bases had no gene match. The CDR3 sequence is CASSVGLAGTYEQYF. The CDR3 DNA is TGCGCCAGCAGCGTTGGACTAGCGGGTACCTACGAGCAGTACTTC.

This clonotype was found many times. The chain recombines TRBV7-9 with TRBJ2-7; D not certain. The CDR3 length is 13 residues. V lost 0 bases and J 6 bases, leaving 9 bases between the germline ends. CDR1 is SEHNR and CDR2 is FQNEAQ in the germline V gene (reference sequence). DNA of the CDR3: TGTGCCAGCAGCTTAGCGGAAGGGTTCGAGCAGTACTTC. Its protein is CASSLAEGFEQYF.